The 17 T cell receptor beta chains below were found in one sample sequenced in a study of shared clonotypes between healthy human individuals. Here immunoSEQ multiplex PCR was the method, and the copy in TCRdb shows in-frame clones only, minus some. Of about 820,000 clones in the sample, nearly 95% were seen once. Naive CD8 cells were CD45RO-negative, positively selected for CCR7, excluding terminally differentiated effector memory CD45RA+ cells. The specimen was naive CD8+ T cells sorted from blood. The source is a man younger than 45 in good health.

J is TRBJ2-2 and V is TRBV27; D may be TRBD2 (6 bases). Germline CDR1 is MNHEY and CDR2 is SMNVEV (reference sequence). Trimming removed 0 bases from V and 7 bases from J, with 6 bases in between. The CDR3 totals 13 residues. CDR3 sequence (DNA): TGTGCCAGCAGTTTATCCGGGGGCGGGGAGCTGTTTTTT. It is translated as CASSLSGGGELFF.

The genes are TRBV6-1 and TRBJ2-2; the match to TRBD1 covers 7 bases. The CDR3 loop spans 14 amino acids. J was trimmed by 5 bases and V by 6 bases; bases with no gene match: 6. Per germline, CDR1 MNHNS and CDR2 SASEGT. The CDR3 DNA follows: TGTGCCAGCAGGGCTGACAGGGTTACCGGGGAGCTGTTTTTT. Residues: CASRADRVTGELFF.

The chain employs TRBV5-6 and TRBJ2-7; no clear D gene. This CDR3 has 14 amino acids. Trimming cost V 3 bases and J 3 bases, with 13 bases left between them. CDR1 is SGHDT, CDR2 YYEEEE, per germline. The CDR3 loop reads CASSSTLRNYEQYF. CDR3 nucleotide sequence: TGTGCCAGCAGCTCGACCTTAAGGAACTACGAGCAGTACTTC.

The count of this clone is one. The genes are TRBV7-6 and TRBJ2-7; 7 positions agree with TRBD2. V lost 5 bases, J lost 2 bases, and 12 bases stayed unmatched. This CDR3 contains 16 residues. The V gene's germline CDR1 is SGHVS and CDR2 FNYEAQ. The CDR3 DNA sequence: TGTGCCAGCAGCCCTCGCCCGGGAGGCAGACCCTACGAGCAGTACTTC. Residues: CASSPRPGGRPYEQYF.

This clone appeared many times. The rearrangement uses TRBV9 and TRBJ2-2; the D is unclear. The germline gives CDR1 SGDLS, CDR2 YYNGEE. The V end was cut by 3 bases, the J end by 2 bases, with 14 bases between. The CDR3 runs 16 residues. The chain's CDR3 is CASSDQAKFNTGELFF. The CDR3 DNA is TGTGCCAGCAGCGACCAAGCTAAGTTTAACACCGGGGAGCTGTTTTTT.

The V and J genes are TRBV27 and TRBJ2-1; D gene unclear. V lost 6 bases, J lost 1 base, and 10 bases lay in between. Germline loops: CDR1 MNHEY, CDR2 SMNVEV (reference sequence). CDR3 length equals 14 residues. The CDR3 coding sequence is TGTGCCAGCAGCCGGGCTCGATCCTACAATGAGCAGTTCTTC. Translated, it gives CASSRARSYNEQFF.

This rearrangement joins TRBV11-2 to TRBJ2-7; D is possibly TRBD1 or TRBD2 (5 bases each). V lost 5 bases and J 2 bases, leaving 16 bases between the germline ends. The germline gives CDR1 SGHAT, CDR2 FQNNGV. This CDR3 has 15 residues. Here the CDR3 reads CASSPLVYRPYEQYF. The CDR3 nucleotides are TGTGCCAGCAGCCCACTAGTCTACAGGCCCTACGAGCAGTACTTC.

The J gene is TRBJ2-7, the V gene TRBV7-9, with D possibly being TRBD1 (5 bases). This CDR3 has 14 amino acids. Per germline, CDR1 SEHNR and CDR2 FQNEAQ (reference sequence). V gave up 1 base and J gave up 3 bases, with 10 bases separating them. CDR3 residues: CASSLGGVGYEQYF. The CDR3 DNA follows: TGTGCCAGCAGCTTAGGGGGCGTCGGCTACGAGCAGTACTTC.

The chain has TRBV7-9 and TRBJ1-2; D ambiguous. The V end was cut by 7 bases, the J end by 0 bases, with 15 bases between. Germline CDR1 SEHNR, CDR2 FQNEAQ (reference sequence). The CDR3 totals 15 residues. The CDR3 protein is CASIGIPVSNYGYTF. The DNA for the CDR3 is TGTGCCAGCATCGGCATCCCAGTATCTAACTATGGCTACACCTTC.

CDR3 sequence: CASSLLAGGAGETQYF. The CDR3 DNA is TGTGCCAGCAGCCTCCTAGCGGGAGGCGCTGGAGAGACCCAGTACTTC. The rearrangement joins TRBV5-4 to TRBJ2-5; 11 bases line up with TRBD2. The ends lost 4 bases at V and 4 bases at J; junction bases unmatched: 9. There are 16 residues in the CDR3. In germline, CDR1 is SGHNT, CDR2 YYREEE (reference sequence).

V and J are TRBV5-5 and TRBJ1-5; TRBD1 might be the D (5 bases). This CDR3 comprises 15 residues. The V end lost 0 bases, the J end lost 5 bases, and 12 bases lay between the germline ends. Per germline, CDR1 SGHKS and CDR2 YYEKEE (reference sequence). The CDR3 is CASSLVQGIDQPQHF. CDR3 nucleotide sequence: TGTGCCAGCAGCTTGGTGCAGGGAATAGATCAGCCCCAGCATTTT.

The genes are TRBV4-3 and TRBJ1-1; 9 nucleotides match TRBD1. There are 15 residues in the CDR3. CDR1 is LGHNA and CDR2 is YSLEER in the germline V gene. The ends lost 4 bases at V and 0 bases at J; junction bases unmatched: 3. For the CDR3, the DNA is TGCGCCAGCAGCCCCGACAGGGGGGTGAACACTGAAGCTTTCTTT. Residues: CASSPDRGVNTEAFF.

This clone was counted a single time. The chain couples TRBV2 to TRBJ1-1; no definite D call. Germline V gene sequence: CDR1 SNHLY, CDR2 FYNNEI. Trimming removed 7 bases at V and 1 base at J, with 16 bases between. The CDR3 sequence is 15 residues long. As DNA, the CDR3 is TGTGCCAGCACCGAATGGCGGGGTGAGAACACTGAAGCTTTCTTT. Protein: CASTEWRGENTEAFF. The full variable domain, completed using reference TRBV2 and TRBJ1-1, is EPEVTQTPSHQVTQMGQEVILRCVPISNHLYFYWYRQILGQKVEFLVSFYNNEISEKSEIFDDQFSVERPDGSNFTLKIRSTKLEDSAMYFCASTEWRGENTEAFFGQGTRLTVV.

This clone appeared once. V and J are TRBV6-6 and TRBJ2-7; D is unclear. Germline CDR1 reads MNHNY; CDR2 reads SVGAGI (reference sequence). Trimming took 7 bases from V and 0 from J, leaving 16 bases between them. CDR3 size: 15 residues. CDR3 residues: CASTLLPESSYEQYF. CDR3 DNA: TGTGCCAGCACCTTACTACCGGAAAGCTCCTACGAGCAGTACTTC.

V is TRBV19 and J is TRBJ2-1; 8 bases match TRBD2. The germline CDR1 and CDR2 sequences are LNHDA and SQIVND (reference sequence). This CDR3 comprises 16 residues. J lost 6 bases, V lost 5 bases, and 12 bases had no gene match. The CDR3 spells CASSPLLSGSGNEQFF. DNA for the CDR3: TGTGCCAGTAGTCCACTTCTAAGCGGGAGTGGCAATGAGCAGTTCTTC. Combining the CDR3 with reference TRBV19 and TRBJ2-1 gives the whole variable domain DGGITQSPKYLFRKEGQNVTLSCEQNLNHDAMYWYRQDPGQGLRLIYYSQIVNDFQKGDIAEGYSVSREKKESFPLTVTSAQKNPTAFYLCASSPLLSGSGNEQFFGPGTRLTVL.

As regards this clone: Other DNA sequences of this sample code for an identical CDR3. The chain couples TRBV5-1 to TRBJ2-7; the D call may be TRBD1 or TRBD2 (5 bases each). The CDR3 spans 12 residues. Looked up from germline, CDR1 is SGHRS and CDR2 is YFSETQ. Trimming took off 0 bases at V and 4 bases at J, with 5 bases between the two ends. The CDR3 here is CASSLGGYEQYF. CDR3 bases: TGCGCCAGCAGCTTGGGGGGGTACGAGCAGTACTTC.

The J gene is TRBJ2-1, the V gene TRBV4-1; possible D gene TRBD1, 5 bases. CDR1 is MGHRA, CDR2 YSYEKL, per germline. Trimming removed 1 base at V and 4 bases at J, with 14 bases between. This CDR3 spans 16 amino acids. The CDR3 nucleotides read TGCGCCAGCAGCCAAGTTTCCACAGGAGCTTACAATGAGCAGTTCTTC. Protein: CASSQVSTGAYNEQFF.